This is a list of T cell receptor beta chains from one sample in a study of T cells expressing NK-cell markers. Following a re-call of the 5' RACE reads, TCRdb has one entry per CDR3 protein and lacks DNA. Its listing shows 250,000 to 300,000 distinct CDR3 sequences. Sequencing was carried out using blood T cells: a sorted CD56 or NKG2C T cell subset, CD4+ or CD8+ T cells, or bulk PBMC T cells (not recorded which). These receptors originate from a man aged 18 to 29 in good health. Each CDR3 is given with its conserved first and last residue. The order of the fields is J gene, V gene, CDR3 protein.

TRBJ2-1 | TRBV28 | CACHGPSENEQFF
TRBJ2-1 | TRBV19 | CASSTREGRYNEQFF
TRBJ2-1 | TRBV20-1 | CSARDGMVGTSGYNEQFF
TRBJ1-4 | TRBV4-2 | CASSQEQGREKLFF
TRBJ1-5 | TRBV21-1 | CASSNRAGWGNQPQHF
TRBJ2-1 | TRBV11-2 | CASSPIGTGGGEQFF
TRBJ2-7 | TRBV7-2 | CASSPRQGPSEQYF
TRBJ1-5 | TRBV2 | CASKLTLLQPQHF
TRBJ2-7 | TRBV4-3 | CASSQDFGTTRQYF
TRBJ2-1 | TRBV6-1 | CASSRSTGLAIGEQFF